The subject of this entry is one T cell receptor (beta chain). The data were taken from a study of shared T cell receptors in the human thymus. There are 15 residues in the CDR3. The ends lost 3 bases at V and 7 bases at J; junction bases unmatched: 9. The germline V gene has CDR1 LGHNA and CDR2 YSLEER. Profiling relied on immunoSEQ multiplex PCR, and the TCRdb table lists in-frame clones only, not all of them. Among approximately 490,000 clones listed, 78% were seen once. A further study also used this sample, focusing on human thymus T cells.

Source material: thymocytes. V is TRBV4-3 and J is TRBJ2-7; 10 bases line up with TRBD1. The TCR comes from a boy in the first two years of life with a congenital heart defect. Here the CDR3 reads CASSQGDRGRGEQYF. CDR3 in DNA: TGCGCCAGCAGCCAGGGCGACAGGGGGCGAGGGGAGCAGTACTTC.